A selection of T cell receptor beta chains follows, all from one sample in a study of T cell repertoires in cytomegalovirus infection. These TCRs' antigens remain unknown. One entry per CDR3 protein results from TCRdb running MiXCR on the reads. The table includes approximately 500,000 distinct CDR3 sequences, roughly a third detected once. The sequenced sample was cultured PBMCs, obtained from culture after CMV antigen stimulation. The origin of the receptors is a human donor in good health (CMV status not recorded). Some clones in this sample may be carry-over from other donors' samples. CDR3s include the opening cysteine and the closing phenylalanine or tryptophan. Each record gives: D gene, V gene, clone size, J gene, CDR3 DNA, CDR3 protein. A D gene is named only where the DNA matches it firmly. Clone size appears in some rows only: once, few, many, or a class for an expanded clone.

TRBD1	TRBV28	few	TRBJ2-1	TGTGCCAGCACCGAGGGACAGGGAAACTACAATGAGCAGTTCTTC	CASTEGQGNYNEQFF
.	TRBV6-2/TRBV6-3	.	TRBJ2-1	TGTGCCAGCAGCCTATACGATCGGGGTGAGCAGTTCTTC	CASSLYDRGEQFF
.	TRBV20-1	.	TRBJ1-2	TGCAGTGCTACGGGGGCTAACTATGGCTACACCTTC	CSATGANYGYTF
.	TRBV18	few	TRBJ2-1	TGTGCCAGCTCACCACCTCAACAGGGTGGACACAATGAGCAGTTCTTC	CASSPPQQGGHNEQFF
TRBD1	TRBV7-2	many	TRBJ2-1	TGTGCCAGCAGCTCAGGGGGCTGGGAGCAGTTCTTC	CASSSGGWEQFF
.	TRBV5-1	.	TRBJ1-4	TGCGCCAGCACCCCGGGCCATAATGAAAAACTGTTTTTT	CASTPGHNEKLFF
.	TRBV7-8	few	TRBJ2-2	TGTGCCAGCAGCTCCGACAGCTACACCGGGGAGCTGTTTTTT	CASSSDSYTGELFF
.	TRBV5-4	few	TRBJ1-1	TGTGCCGGCAAAACAGGGTTTGACACTGAAGCTTTCTTT	CAGKTGFDTEAFF
.	TRBV6-2/TRBV6-3	few	TRBJ2-1	TGTGCCAGCAGTTACTCGAGTGGCGTCTCCTACAATGAGCAGTTCTTC	CASSYSSGVSYNEQFF
.	TRBV3-1	.	TRBJ2-5	TGTGCCAGCAGCAGTAAGATGACCTGGCGGGCCCCCCGAGAGACCCAGTACTTC	CASSSKMTWRAPRETQYF
.	TRBV2	.	TRBJ1-5	TGTGCCAGCAGTGAAGGTGCAGGGTCGCAGCCCCAGCATTTT	CASSEGAGSQPQHF
.	TRBV12-3/TRBV12-4	.	TRBJ1-2	TGTGCCAGCAGTTCCTCAGGGGTGGGGGGCTACACCTTC	CASSSSGVGGYTF
.	TRBV20-1	.	TRBJ2-7	TGCAGTGCTAGAGATCTGAGGGGATACGAGCAGTACTTC	CSARDLRGYEQYF
TRBD2	TRBV15	few	TRBJ2-5	TGTGCCACCAGCAGAGCGTTAGCGGGAGGTCCCGTCTCCTTC	CATSRALAGGPVSF
TRBD1	TRBV24-1	few	TRBJ1-2	TGTGCCACCAGTGACCCAGGGACAGATGTCTATGGCTACACCTTC	CATSDPGTDVYGYTF
TRBD2	TRBV7-2	.	TRBJ2-3	TGTGCCAGCAGCGCGGCACTAGCGGGGTCAAATACGCAGTATTTT	CASSAALAGSNTQYF
.	TRBV6-1	.	TRBJ1-6	TGTGCCAGCAGTGAAGCGAACTCTCCGTACTCCTATAATTCACCCCTCCACTTT	CASSEANSPYSYNSPLHF